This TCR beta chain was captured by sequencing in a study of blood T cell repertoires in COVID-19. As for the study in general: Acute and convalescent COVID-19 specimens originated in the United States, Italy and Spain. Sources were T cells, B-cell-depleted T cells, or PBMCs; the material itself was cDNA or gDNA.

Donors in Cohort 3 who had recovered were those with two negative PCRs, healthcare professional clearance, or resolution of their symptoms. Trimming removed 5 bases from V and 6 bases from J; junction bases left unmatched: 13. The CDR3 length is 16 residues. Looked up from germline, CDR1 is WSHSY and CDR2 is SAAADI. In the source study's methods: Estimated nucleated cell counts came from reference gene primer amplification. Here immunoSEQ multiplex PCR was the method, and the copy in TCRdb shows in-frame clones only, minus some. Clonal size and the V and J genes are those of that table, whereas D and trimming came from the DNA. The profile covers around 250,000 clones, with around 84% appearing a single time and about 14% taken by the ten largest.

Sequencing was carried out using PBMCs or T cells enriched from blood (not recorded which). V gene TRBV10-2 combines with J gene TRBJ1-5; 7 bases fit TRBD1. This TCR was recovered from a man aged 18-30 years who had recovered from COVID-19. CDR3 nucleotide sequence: TGCGCCAGCAGTACGAAACGACAGGGAGTGACTCAGCCCCAGCATTTT. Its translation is CASSTKRQGVTQPQHF.